The source of this T cell receptor (beta chain) is a study of naive and memory T cell subsets. Findings and limits, study-wide: In naive cells, over 95% of TCR sequences were seen only once. There was no ground truth to check naive and memory subset results.

Alpha and beta libraries were amplified separately from the second PCR onward. After CD4 positive bead selection, the CD4-negative fraction gave CD8 T cells. Both TRBC1 and TRBC2 were covered by a beta constant-region primer of two equimolar oligonucleotides. TCRdb re-called the UMI-ligation and nested PCR reads through MiXCR, storing one row per CDR3 protein. There are some 83,000 distinct CDR3 sequences in the sample; less than 15% occur only once, and 0.75% to 1% lies in the top ten. The CDR3 consists of 16 residues. CDR1 is LGHNA, CDR2 YSLEER, per germline. V was pared by 1 base and J by 10 bases, with 9 bases of the junction left unmatched. This clonotype has a count of ten or more. Its specificity is unknown.

This sequence joins TRBV4-3 and TRBJ2-1, with TRBD2 matching over 11 bases. The sample was central memory CD4+ T cells from blood. This TCR came from a human donor in good health. CDR3 nucleotides: TGCGCCAGCAGCCAAGGAATACTAGCGGGAGAGGCCGAGCAGTTCTTC. It encodes CASSQGILAGEAEQFF.